In this sample, the clone carrying this TCR beta chain turned up a few times. The V and J ends lost 4 bases and 4 bases, in that order; junction bases with no gene match: 8. The CDR3 consists of 15 residues. CDR1 is SGHRS, CDR2 YFSETQ, per germline. Data came from immunoSEQ multiplex PCR; TCRdb stores just in-frame clones and leaves some out. The profile shows 200,000 to 300,000 clones, roughly 76% of them singletons. During active infection, Seattle patients enrolled and were then monitored through disease. The record originates from a study of blood T cell repertoires in COVID-19. At the level of the study: Acute-phase and convalescent COVID-19 samples originated in the United States, Italy and Spain. Sources were T cells, B-cell-depleted T cells, or PBMCs; the material itself was cDNA or gDNA.

This receptor was obtained from a woman aged 80 or older with COVID-19, enrolled during active disease. Sequenced: peripheral blood. The V call is TRBV5-1, the J call TRBJ1-5, with 7 nucleotides matching TRBD1. The CDR3: CASSPGGLVNQPQHF. The CDR3 DNA is TGCGCCAGCAGCCCAGGGGGACTGGTAAATCAGCCCCAGCATTTT.